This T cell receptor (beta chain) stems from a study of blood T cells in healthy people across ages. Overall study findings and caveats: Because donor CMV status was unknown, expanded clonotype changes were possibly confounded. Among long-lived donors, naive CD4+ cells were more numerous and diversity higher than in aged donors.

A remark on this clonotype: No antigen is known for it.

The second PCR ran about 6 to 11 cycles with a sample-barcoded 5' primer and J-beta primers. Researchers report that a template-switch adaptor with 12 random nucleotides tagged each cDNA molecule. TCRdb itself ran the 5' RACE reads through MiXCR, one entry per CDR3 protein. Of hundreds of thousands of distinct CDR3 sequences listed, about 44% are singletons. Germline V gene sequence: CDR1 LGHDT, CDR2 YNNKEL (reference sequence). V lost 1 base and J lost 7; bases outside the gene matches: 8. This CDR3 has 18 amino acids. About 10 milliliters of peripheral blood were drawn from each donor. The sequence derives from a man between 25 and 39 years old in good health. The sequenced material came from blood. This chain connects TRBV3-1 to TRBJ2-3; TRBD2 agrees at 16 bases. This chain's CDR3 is CASSQVGLAGGPRYTQYF. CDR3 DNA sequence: TGTGCCAGCAGCCAAGTGGGACTAGCGGGGGGGCCTAGATATACGCAGTATTTT.